Below, one T cell receptor (beta chain) is given with its context. In the original processing: The assay estimated nucleated cells by amplifying reference gene primers. Some clones are missing from TCRdb's copy, which holds only in-frame ones; the method was immunoSEQ multiplex PCR. V, J and clone size are those of that table, while D and trimming were read from the DNA. The table lists 40,000 to 50,000 clones, 85% to 90% of them singletons. This sample was taken from a study of blood T cell repertoires in COVID-19. Overall study context: Researchers got acute and convalescent COVID-19 samples from the United States, Italy and Spain. Sources were T cells, B-cell-depleted T cells, or PBMCs; the material itself was cDNA or gDNA.

The CDR3 is made up of 13 amino acids. V was shortened by 5 bases and J by 8 bases, with 12 bases between the two germline ends. CDR1 is MNHNY, CDR2 SVGAGI, per germline (reference sequence). The chain links TRBV6-6 to TRBJ1-4; possible D gene TRBD1, 5 bases. The TCR originated in a man aged 35 to 55 with active COVID-19. Input material: peripheral blood. Here the CDR3 reads CASSPNGGEKLFF. DNA for the CDR3: TGTGCCAGCAGTCCCAACGGGGGGGAAAAACTGTTTTTT.